Below are 20 T cell receptor beta chains sequenced from a single sample in a study of OX40 agonist ivuxolimab in advanced cancers. The protocol was immunoSEQ multiplex PCR, while the TCRdb copy is restricted to in-frame clones and leaves out a portion. The sample contains about 80,000 clones, 90% to 95% of which appear only once. This material consisted of CD4+ or CD8+ T cells sorted from blood, taken in a trial of the OX40 agonist ivuxolimab. The origin of the receptors is an adult with an advanced solid tumor such as melanoma, head and neck, liver or kidney cancer.

This chain links TRBV4-3 with TRBJ2-2, with TRBD1 identical over 9 bases. V lost 4 bases to trimming and J lost 7 bases; unmatched junction nucleotides: 7. This CDR3 region has 15 residues. The germline V gene encodes CDR1 LGHNA and CDR2 YSLEER. The CDR3 region has the DNA TGCGCCAGCAGCCCCCGGGGACAGGGTGGCGGGGAGCTGTTTTTT. This translates into CASSPRGQGGGELFF.

The chain employs TRBV2 and TRBJ2-3, with D tentatively TRBD1 or TRBD2 (6 bases each). This CDR3 is built from 16 residues. Per germline, CDR1 SNHLY and CDR2 FYNNEI. Trimming cost V 5 bases and J 0 bases, with 15 bases left between them. The CDR3 sequence: CASSYGIGGSTDTQYF. The DNA for the CDR3 is TGTGCCAGCAGTTACGGGATAGGGGGGAGCACAGATACGCAGTATTTT.

This chain uses TRBV7-9 with TRBJ2-6; TRBD1 matches 10 bases. The germline V gene encodes CDR1 SEHNR and CDR2 FQNEAQ (reference sequence). With V trimmed by 5 bases and J by 4 bases, 8 bases remained unmatched. The CDR3 is 17 residues long. Here the CDR3 reads CASSGRQGAKGANVLTF. The CDR3 DNA reads as TGTGCCAGCAGCGGGAGACAGGGGGCTAAAGGGGCCAACGTCCTGACTTTC. The whole variable domain, remainder taken from reference TRBV7-9 and TRBJ2-6, is DTGVSQNPRHKITKRGQNVTFRCDPISEHNRLYWYRQTLGQGPEFLTYFQNEAQLEKSRLLSDRFSAERPKGSFSTLEIQRTEQGDSAMYLCASSGRQGAKGANVLTFGAGSRLTVL.

This clone appeared once. The chain links TRBV5-4 to TRBJ2-1; no definite D call. Germline V gene lookup returns CDR1 SGHNT and CDR2 YYREEE (reference sequence). This CDR3 has 13 amino acids. The V and J ends lost 4 bases and 6 bases respectively, with 11 bases between them. The CDR3 DNA sequence: TGTGCCAGCAGCAACGCGTTTTCCAATGAGCAGTTCTTC. Translated: CASSNAFSNEQFF.

This chain joins TRBV2 and TRBJ2-3, with D maybe TRBD1 (5 bases). The V end was cut by 5 bases, the J end by 2 bases, with 11 bases between. Germline lookup yields CDR1 SNHLY and CDR2 FYNNEI. This CDR3 contains 14 residues. CDR3 bases: TGTGCCAGCAGTTTAGTCAGGGCCACAGATACGCAGTATTTT. This sequence encodes CASSLVRATDTQYF. The full variable domain, with the rest looked up from reference TRBV2 and TRBJ2-3, is EPEVTQTPSHQVTQMGQEVILRCVPISNHLYFYWYRQILGQKVEFLVSFYNNEISEKSEIFDDQFSVERPDGSNFTLKIRSTKLEDSAMYFCASSLVRATDTQYFGPGTRLTVL.

The CDR3 bases are TGTGCCAGCAGTGAATTAGGGGGGGCCGGAGGTGAAAAACTGTTTTTT. Protein sequence: CASSELGGAGGEKLFF. V usage is TRBV25-1 and J usage is TRBJ1-4; TRBD1 is a possible D gene (6 bases). The CDR3 runs 16 residues. V shed 1 base and J shed 7 bases, with 16 bases lying between them. Germline assignment: CDR1 MGHDK and CDR2 SYGVNS.

This clone was recorded a few times. The J gene is TRBJ2-1, the V gene TRBV7-9, with a tentative D call TRBD2 (5 bases). CDR1 and CDR2 from the germline V gene are SEHNR and FQNEAQ (reference sequence). V lost 6 bases, J lost 1 base, and 10 bases lay in between. CDR3 length: 14 amino acids. CDR3 in DNA: TGTGCCAGCAGTGCGACTACATCCTACAATGAGCAGTTCTTC. Its protein is CASSATTSYNEQFF.

J is TRBJ2-1 and V is TRBV7-3, with 7 bases matching TRBD1. Germline CDR1 is SGHTA and CDR2 is FQGTGA. J gave up 6 bases and V 6 bases, and 8 bases lay outside the gene matches. The CDR3 extends over 14 amino acids. The CDR3 DNA reads TGTGCCAGCAGTCTACAGGGGTCCAGCAATGAGCAGTTCTTC. Protein sequence: CASSLQGSSNEQFF.

The chain couples TRBV2 to TRBJ1-3; D gene unclear. Trimming took off 2 bases at V and 4 bases at J, with 18 bases between the two ends. The CDR3 has 17 residues. Germline values: CDR1 SNHLY, CDR2 FYNNEI. As DNA, the CDR3 is TGTGCCAGCAGTGAAATCCGAGCCGGATTGAGGGGAAACACCATATATTTT. Its protein product is CASSEIRAGLRGNTIYF.

V is TRBV27 and J is TRBJ2-1, with TRBD2 matching over 8 bases. The germline V gene has CDR1 MNHEY and CDR2 SMNVEV (reference sequence). The CDR3 is 16 amino acids. Trimming removed 5 bases from V and 6 bases from J; junction bases left unmatched: 12. The CDR3: CASSRPPGLGSNEQFF. DNA of the CDR3: TGTGCCAGCAGTCGCCCGCCGGGACTAGGAAGCAATGAGCAGTTCTTC.

This clone was seen more than once but under ten times. The gene calls are TRBV7-8 and TRBJ1-1; 10 nucleotides match TRBD1. The CDR3 is 13 amino acids. In germline, CDR1 is SGHVS, CDR2 FQNEAQ. J was trimmed by 7 bases and V by 5 bases; bases with no gene match: 4. Written as DNA, the CDR3 is TGTGCCAGCAGCACGGACAGGGGGGATGAAGCTTTCTTT. It specifies CASSTDRGDEAFF.

The chain uses TRBV9 and TRBJ2-3; 14 bases line up with TRBD2. The germline V gene has CDR1 SGDLS and CDR2 YYNGEE. The CDR3 totals 18 residues. V lost 5 bases to trimming and J lost 1 base; unmatched junction nucleotides: 9. CDR3 in amino acids: CASSPRLAGGPGTDTQYF. CDR3 coding DNA: TGTGCCAGCAGTCCCAGACTAGCGGGAGGGCCGGGCACAGATACGCAGTATTTT. Complete variable domain (other parts from reference TRBV9 and TRBJ2-3): DSGVTQTPKHLITATGQRVTLRCSPRSGDLSVYWYQQSLDQGLQFLIQYYNGEERAKGNILERFSAQQFPDLHSELNLSSLELGDSALYFCASSPRLAGGPGTDTQYFGPGTRLTVL.

The chain uses TRBV28 and TRBJ2-2, with no clear D. Trimming cost V 7 bases and J 4 bases, with 13 bases left between them. The V gene's germline CDR1 is MDHEN and CDR2 SYDVKM. The CDR3 is made up of 14 amino acids. Here the CDR3 DNA reads TGTGCCAGCATCTTTCGGAGAAGCACCGGGGAGCTGTTTTTT. This gives the protein CASIFRRSTGELFF.

This rearrangement joins TRBV7-9 to TRBJ1-1; D remains unclear. The CDR3 loop spans 13 amino acids. Germline V CDR1 and CDR2: SEHNR, FQNEAQ (reference sequence). V was pared by 5 bases and J by 7 bases, with 14 bases between. The CDR3 loop reads CASSTPDGYEAFF. CDR3 in DNA: TGTGCCAGCAGCACTCCGGACGGGTATGAAGCTTTCTTT.

This sequence joins TRBV7-9 and TRBJ2-1; D remains unclear. Trimming took 3 bases from V and 9 from J, leaving 15 bases between them. CDR1 SEHNR and CDR2 FQNEAQ come from the germline V gene (reference sequence). The CDR3 runs 14 residues. The CDR3 DNA reads TGTGCCAGCAGCTTGGGTCTAGAACGGAGTGAGCAGTTCTTC. As protein: CASSLGLERSEQFF.

This clone was recorded once. The chain carries TRBV27 and TRBJ2-1, with 9 nucleotides matching TRBD1. The CDR3 has 18 residues. Per germline, CDR1 MNHEY and CDR2 SMNVEV (reference sequence). J gave up 2 bases and V 5 bases, and 13 bases lay outside the gene matches. This chain's CDR3 is CASSERDREVEAYNEQFF. Here the CDR3 DNA reads TGTGCCAGCAGTGAAAGGGACAGGGAAGTGGAGGCCTACAATGAGCAGTTCTTC.

The chain joins TRBV19 to TRBJ2-1; D ambiguous. CDR1 is LNHDA and CDR2 is SQIVND in the germline V gene (reference sequence). V was cut by 7 bases and J by 0 bases, with 13 bases left in between. This CDR3 spans 15 amino acids. CDR3 nucleotides: TGTGCCAGTACCTCCCGACGAAGCTCCTACAATGAGCAGTTCTTC. Encoded protein: CASTSRRSSYNEQFF.

The chain employs TRBV28 and TRBJ1-2; TRBD1 is a possible D gene (6 bases). Trimming stripped 7 bases from V and 4 bases from J, with 13 bases between. The CDR3 is 13 residues long. Germline V gene lookup returns CDR1 MDHEN and CDR2 SYDVKM. The CDR3 is CASKAGGSYGYTF. For the CDR3, the DNA is TGTGCCAGCAAAGCTGGGGGCAGCTATGGCTACACCTTC.

This clone was seen a handful of times. The chain recombines TRBV9 with TRBJ1-1; no firm D call. V was cut by 0 bases and J by 8 bases, with 17 bases left in between. CDR3 length: 15 amino acids. CDR1 and CDR2 (germline): SGDLS, YYNGEE. CDR3 sequence: CASSVVPQYHSEAFF. CDR3 sequence (DNA): TGTGCCAGCAGCGTAGTCCCACAGTATCACTCCGAAGCTTTCTTT.

The gene calls are TRBV7-8 and TRBJ2-7, with D unclear. Trimming stripped 1 base from V and 3 bases from J, with 10 bases between. The CDR3 covers 14 residues. Germline CDR1 SGHVS, CDR2 FQNEAQ. The CDR3 nucleotides are TGTGCCAGCAGCTTAGACGGTTGGGGCTACGAGCAGTACTTC. Translating it yields CASSLDGWGYEQYF.